This T cell receptor beta chain was identified during a study of T cell responses to AZD1222 COVID-19 vaccine. Broader study findings: In the spike-specific TCR repertoire, nearly half reportedly target unmutated variant regions. Possibly, clonal diversity was underestimated; donors were largely white British and included more females. Spike was spanned by vaccine-associated CD4 TCRs, with dominance at 160-218 and 743-854.

This clone was observed once. Its antigen is currently unknown. The CDR3 length is 15 residues. V lost 5 bases to trimming and J lost 2 bases, with 13 bases between them. Germline CDR1 SEHNR, CDR2 FQNEAQ (reference sequence). Profiled with immunoSEQ multiplex PCR; TCRdb holds only in-frame clones, not every one. The profile shows 120,000 to 150,000 clones, roughly 80% of them singletons. This receptor was taken from an adult in good health. V gene TRBV7-9 combines with J gene TRBJ2-4, with TRBD1 as a possible D gene (6 bases). Sequencing was performed on peripheral blood, taken on day 0 of MenACWY control vaccination. In DNA, the CDR3 is TGTGCCAGCAGCCCAGCCCAGGGGCCCAAAAACATTCAGTACTTC. It translates to CASSPAQGPKNIQYF.